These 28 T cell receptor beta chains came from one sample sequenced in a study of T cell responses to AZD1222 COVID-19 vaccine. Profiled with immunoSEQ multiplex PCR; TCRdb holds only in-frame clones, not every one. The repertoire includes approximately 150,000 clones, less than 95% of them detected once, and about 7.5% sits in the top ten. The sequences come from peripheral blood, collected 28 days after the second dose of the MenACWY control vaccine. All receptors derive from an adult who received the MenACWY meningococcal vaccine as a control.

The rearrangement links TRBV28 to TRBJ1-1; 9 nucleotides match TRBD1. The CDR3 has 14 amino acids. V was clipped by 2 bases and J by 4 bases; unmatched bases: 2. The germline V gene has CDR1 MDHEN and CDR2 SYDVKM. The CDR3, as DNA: TGTGCCAGCAGTTTAGGGGACAGGGTCACTGAAGCTTTCTTT. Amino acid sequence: CASSLGDRVTEAFF.

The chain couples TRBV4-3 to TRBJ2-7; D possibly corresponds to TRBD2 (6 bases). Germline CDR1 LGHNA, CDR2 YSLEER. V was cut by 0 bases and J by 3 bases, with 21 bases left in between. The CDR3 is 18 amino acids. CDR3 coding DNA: TGCGCCAGCAGCCAAGATGTGGGGAGGCCCCCTGGAGGCTACGAGCAGTACTTC. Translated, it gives CASSQDVGRPPGGYEQYF.

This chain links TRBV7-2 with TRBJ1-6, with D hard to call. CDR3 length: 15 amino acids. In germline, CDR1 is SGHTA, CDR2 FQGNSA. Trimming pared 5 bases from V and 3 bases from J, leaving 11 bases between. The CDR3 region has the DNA TGTGCCAGCAGCCCCCCACGGAACTATAATTCACCCCTCCACTTT. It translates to CASSPPRNYNSPLHF.

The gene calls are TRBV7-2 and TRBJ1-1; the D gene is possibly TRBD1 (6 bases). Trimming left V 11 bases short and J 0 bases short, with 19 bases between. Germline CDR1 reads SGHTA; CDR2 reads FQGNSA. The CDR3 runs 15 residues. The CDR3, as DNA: TGTGCCCCCCGGGGGGCAGGCGCTATGAACACTGAAGCTTTCTTT. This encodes CAPRGAGAMNTEAFF.

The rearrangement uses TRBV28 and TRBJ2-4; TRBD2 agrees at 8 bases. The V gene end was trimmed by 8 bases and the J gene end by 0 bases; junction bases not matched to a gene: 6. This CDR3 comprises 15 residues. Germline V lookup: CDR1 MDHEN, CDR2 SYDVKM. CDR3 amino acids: CASSGGGLAKNIQYF. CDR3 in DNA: TGTGCCAGCTCCGGGGGGGGGCTAGCCAAAAACATTCAGTACTTC.

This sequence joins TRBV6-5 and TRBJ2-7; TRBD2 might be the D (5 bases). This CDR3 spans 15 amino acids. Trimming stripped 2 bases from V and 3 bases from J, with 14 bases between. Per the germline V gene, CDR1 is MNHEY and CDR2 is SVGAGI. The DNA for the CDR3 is TGTGCCAGCAGTTACCTCTATGAGGGTAACTACGAGCAGTACTTC. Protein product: CASSYLYEGNYEQYF.

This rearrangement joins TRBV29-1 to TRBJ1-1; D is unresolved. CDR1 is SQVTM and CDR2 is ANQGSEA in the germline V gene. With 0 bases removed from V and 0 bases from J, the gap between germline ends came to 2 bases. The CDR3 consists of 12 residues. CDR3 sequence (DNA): TGCAGCGTTGAAGATTTGAACACTGAAGCTTTCTTT. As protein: CSVEDLNTEAFF.

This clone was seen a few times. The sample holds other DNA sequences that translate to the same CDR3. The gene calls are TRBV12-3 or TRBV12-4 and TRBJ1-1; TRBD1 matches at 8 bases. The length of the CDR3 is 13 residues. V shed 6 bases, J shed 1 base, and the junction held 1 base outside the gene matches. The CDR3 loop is CASRGTGNTEAFF. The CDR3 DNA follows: TGTGCCAGCAGAGGGACAGGGAACACTGAAGCTTTCTTT.

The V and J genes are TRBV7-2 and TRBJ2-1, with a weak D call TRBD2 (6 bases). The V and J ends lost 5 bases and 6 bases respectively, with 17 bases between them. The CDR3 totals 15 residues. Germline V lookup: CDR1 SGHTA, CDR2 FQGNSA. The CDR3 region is CASSAPGGGFNEQFF. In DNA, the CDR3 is TGTGCCAGCAGCGCCCCCGGCGGAGGGTTCAATGAGCAGTTCTTC.

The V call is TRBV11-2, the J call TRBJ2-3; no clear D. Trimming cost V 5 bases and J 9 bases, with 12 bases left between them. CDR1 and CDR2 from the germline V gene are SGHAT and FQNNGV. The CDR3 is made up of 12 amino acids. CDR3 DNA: TGTGCCAGCAGCCCGATCGGGTTCACGCAGTATTTT. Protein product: CASSPIGFTQYF.

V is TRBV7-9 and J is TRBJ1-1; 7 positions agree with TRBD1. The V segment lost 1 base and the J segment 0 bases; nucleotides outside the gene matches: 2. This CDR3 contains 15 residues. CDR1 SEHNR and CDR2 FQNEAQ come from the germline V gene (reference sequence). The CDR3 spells CASSLVQGVNTEAFF. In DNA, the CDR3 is TGTGCCAGCAGCTTAGTTCAGGGGGTGAACACTGAAGCTTTCTTT.

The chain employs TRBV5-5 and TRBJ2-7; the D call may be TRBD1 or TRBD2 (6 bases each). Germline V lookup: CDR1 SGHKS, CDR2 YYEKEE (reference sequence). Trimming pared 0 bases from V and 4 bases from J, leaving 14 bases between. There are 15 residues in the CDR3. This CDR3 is CASSLGTGGWYEQYF. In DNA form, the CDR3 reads TGTGCCAGCAGCTTGGGCACCGGGGGCTGGTACGAGCAGTACTTC.

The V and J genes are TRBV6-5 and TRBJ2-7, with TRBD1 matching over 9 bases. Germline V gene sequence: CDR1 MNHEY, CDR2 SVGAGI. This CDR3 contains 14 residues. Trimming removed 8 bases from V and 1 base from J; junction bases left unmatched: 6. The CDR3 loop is CASAPGQGSYEQYF. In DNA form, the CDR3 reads TGTGCCAGCGCCCCGGGACAGGGATCCTACGAGCAGTACTTC.

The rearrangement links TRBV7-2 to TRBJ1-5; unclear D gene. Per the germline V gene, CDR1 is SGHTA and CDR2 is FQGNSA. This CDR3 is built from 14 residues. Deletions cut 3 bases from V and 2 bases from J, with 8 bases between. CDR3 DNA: TGTGCCAGCAGCTTCCTCCTGGGCAATCAGCCCCAGCATTTT. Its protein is CASSFLLGNQPQHF.

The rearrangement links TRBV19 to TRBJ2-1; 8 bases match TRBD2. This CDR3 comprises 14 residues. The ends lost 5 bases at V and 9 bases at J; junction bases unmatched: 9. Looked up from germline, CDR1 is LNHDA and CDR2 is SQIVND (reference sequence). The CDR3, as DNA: TGTGCCAGTAGTCCAGGGACTAGGGTTGGTGAGCAGTTCTTC. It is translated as CASSPGTRVGEQFF.

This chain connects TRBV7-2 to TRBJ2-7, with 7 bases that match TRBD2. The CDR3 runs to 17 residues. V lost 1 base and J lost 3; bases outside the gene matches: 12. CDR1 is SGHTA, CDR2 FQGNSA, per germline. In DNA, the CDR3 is TGTGCCAGCAGCTTAGGAGGTGTGAGCGGGACCGTCTACGAGCAGTACTTC. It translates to CASSLGGVSGTVYEQYF. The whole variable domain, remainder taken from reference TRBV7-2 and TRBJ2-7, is GAGVSQSPSNKVTEKGKDVELRCDPISGHTALYWYRQSLGQGLEFLIYFQGNSAPDKSGLPSDRFSAERTGGSVSTLTIQRTQQEDSAVYLCASSLGGVSGTVYEQYFGPGTRLTVT.

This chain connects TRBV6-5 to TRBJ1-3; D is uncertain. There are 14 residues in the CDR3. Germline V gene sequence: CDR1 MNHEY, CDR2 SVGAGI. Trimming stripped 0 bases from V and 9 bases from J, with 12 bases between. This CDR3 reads CASSYSDERSTIYF. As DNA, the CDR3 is TGTGCCAGCAGTTACTCGGACGAAAGGAGCACCATATATTTT.

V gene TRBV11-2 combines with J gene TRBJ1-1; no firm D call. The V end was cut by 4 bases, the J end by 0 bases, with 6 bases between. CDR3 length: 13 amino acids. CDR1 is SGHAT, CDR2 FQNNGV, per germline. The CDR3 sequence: CASSSKVNTEAFF. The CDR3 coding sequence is TGTGCCAGCAGCTCCAAAGTGAACACTGAAGCTTTCTTT.

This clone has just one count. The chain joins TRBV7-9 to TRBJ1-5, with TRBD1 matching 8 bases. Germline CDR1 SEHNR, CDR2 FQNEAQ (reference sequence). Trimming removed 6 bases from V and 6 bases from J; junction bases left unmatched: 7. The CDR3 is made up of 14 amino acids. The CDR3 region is CASSRTGGSQPQHF. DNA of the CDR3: TGTGCCAGCAGTCGAACAGGGGGGTCTCAGCCCCAGCATTTT.

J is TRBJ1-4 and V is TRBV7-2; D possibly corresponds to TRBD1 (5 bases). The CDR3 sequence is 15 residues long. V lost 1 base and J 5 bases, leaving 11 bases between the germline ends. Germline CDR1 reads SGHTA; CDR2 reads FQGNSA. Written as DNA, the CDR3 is TGTGCCAGCAGCTTAGATCTGGGGGGGAATGAAAAACTGTTTTTT. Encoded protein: CASSLDLGGNEKLFF.

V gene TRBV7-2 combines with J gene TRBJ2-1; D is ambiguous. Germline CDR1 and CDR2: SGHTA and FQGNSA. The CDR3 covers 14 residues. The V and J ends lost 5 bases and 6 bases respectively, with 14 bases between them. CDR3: CASSPDPVTNEQFF. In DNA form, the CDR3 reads TGTGCCAGCAGCCCCGATCCGGTCACCAATGAGCAGTTCTTC. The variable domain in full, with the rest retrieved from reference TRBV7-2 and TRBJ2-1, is GAGVSQSPSNKVTEKGKDVELRCDPISGHTALYWYRQSLGQGLEFLIYFQGNSAPDKSGLPSDRFSAERTGGSVSTLTIQRTQQEDSAVYLCASSPDPVTNEQFFGPGTRLTVL.

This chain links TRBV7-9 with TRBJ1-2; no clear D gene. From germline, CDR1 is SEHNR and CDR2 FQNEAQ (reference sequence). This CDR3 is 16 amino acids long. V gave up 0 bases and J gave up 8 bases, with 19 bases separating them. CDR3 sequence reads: CASSLAGSGNYEGYTF. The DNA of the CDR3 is TGTGCCAGCAGCTTAGCGGGCAGTGGTAACTATGAAGGCTACACCTTC.

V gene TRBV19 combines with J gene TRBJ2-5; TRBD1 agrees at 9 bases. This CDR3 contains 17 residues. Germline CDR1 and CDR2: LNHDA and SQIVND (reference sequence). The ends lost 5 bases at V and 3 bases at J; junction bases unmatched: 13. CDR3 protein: CASSSPAWTGEKETQYF. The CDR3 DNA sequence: TGTGCCAGTAGTTCCCCCGCCTGGACAGGGGAAAAAGAGACCCAGTACTTC.

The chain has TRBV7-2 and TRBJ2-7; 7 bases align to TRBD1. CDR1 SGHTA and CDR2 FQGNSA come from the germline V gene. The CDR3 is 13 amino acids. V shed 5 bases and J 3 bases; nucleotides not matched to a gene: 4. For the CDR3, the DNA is TGTGCCAGCAGCACGCGACAGGGCTACGAGCAGTACTTC. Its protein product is CASSTRQGYEQYF.

The CDR3 reads CASSPKTGTGANVLTF. The CDR3 DNA reads as TGTGCCAGCTCACCCAAGACAGGTACTGGGGCCAACGTCCTGACTTTC. V and J are TRBV18 and TRBJ2-6; D may be TRBD1 (6 bases). V was trimmed by 3 bases and J by 2 bases, leaving 11 bases between them. This CDR3 is 16 amino acids long. Germline-derived CDR1 and CDR2 are KGHSH and LQKENI. Complete variable domain (other parts from reference TRBV18 and TRBJ2-6): NAGVMQNPRHLVRRRGQEARLRCSPMKGHSHVYWYRQLPEEGLKFMVYLQKENIIDESGMPKERFSAEFPKEGPSILRIQQVVRGDSAAYFCASSPKTGTGANVLTFGAGSRLTVL.

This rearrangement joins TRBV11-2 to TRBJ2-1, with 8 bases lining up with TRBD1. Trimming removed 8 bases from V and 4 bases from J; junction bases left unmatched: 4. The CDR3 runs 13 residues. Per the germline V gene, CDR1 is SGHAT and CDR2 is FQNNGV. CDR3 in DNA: TGTGCCAGCGGGGACAGGCCTTACAATGAGCAGTTCTTC. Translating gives CASGDRPYNEQFF.

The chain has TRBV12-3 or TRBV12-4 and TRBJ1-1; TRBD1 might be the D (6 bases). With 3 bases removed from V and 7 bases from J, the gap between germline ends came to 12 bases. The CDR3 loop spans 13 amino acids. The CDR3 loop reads CASSFLGGGEAFF. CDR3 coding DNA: TGTGCCAGCAGTTTTTTGGGGGGCGGTGAAGCTTTCTTT.

This CDR3 reads CAISVYGQETQYF. Written as DNA, the CDR3 is TGTGCCATCAGTGTGTACGGTCAAGAGACCCAGTACTTC. This sequence joins TRBV10-3 and TRBJ2-5; no reliable D call. The CDR3 extends over 13 amino acids. The V end lost 4 bases, the J end lost 2 bases, and 8 bases lay between the germline ends. Per the germline V gene, CDR1 is ENHRY and CDR2 is SYGVKD.